This T cell receptor (beta chain) comes out of a study of OX40 agonist ivuxolimab in advanced cancers. Overall study: Partial responses were seen in three patients, one with hepatocellular carcinoma and two with cutaneous melanoma.

The count of this clone is one. V lost 4 bases, J lost 9 bases, and 5 bases lay in between. CDR3 length: 10 residues. Sequencing used immunoSEQ multiplex PCR; TCRdb keeps in-frame clones, though not all of them. The data contain 50,000 to 75,000 clones, just over 90% of them singletons. The receptor's source is an adult with an advanced solid tumor such as melanoma, head and neck, liver or kidney cancer. The J gene is TRBJ2-3, the V gene TRBV6-7; D is ambiguous. TRBV6-7 is sorted into the ORF group, with uncertain function. The sample here was CD4+ or CD8+ T cells sorted from blood, taken in a trial of the OX40 agonist ivuxolimab. The CDR3 coding sequence is TGTGCCAGCAGTTCCGTGACGCAGTATTTT. Its translation: CASSSVTQYF.